These 9 T cell receptor beta chains came from one sample sequenced in a study of T-cell reconstitution after alpha-beta-depleted transplantation in children. The library targeted TCRbeta and was prepared with unique molecular identifiers. From the PCR reads, TCRdb called clonotypes with MiXCR, one entry per CDR3 protein. The sample includes 150,000 to 250,000 distinct CDR3 sequences, about 15% of them seen just once. The input for sequencing was PBMCs from the stem cell graft donor, taken from the stem cell graft. The receptors derive from a human donor who donated a stem cell graft to a child with acute lymphoblastic leukemia.

The V and J genes are TRBV12-3 or TRBV12-4 and TRBJ2-5; TRBD2 matches 8 bases. CDR3 length: 16 amino acids. J lost 0 bases, V lost 6 bases, and 9 bases had no gene match. The CDR3, as DNA: TGTGCCAGCAGGGGACCGGGACTAGTGTACCAAGAGACCCAGTACTTC. Translation gives CASRGPGLVYQETQYF.

This clonotype was detected ten times or more. The V call is TRBV10-3, the J call TRBJ2-1; TRBD2 matches at 11 bases. This CDR3 is 14 amino acids long. Per germline, CDR1 ENHRY and CDR2 SYGVKD. V lost 6 bases, J lost 6 bases, and 4 bases stayed unmatched. The CDR3 here is CAIRTSGSTNEQFF. The CDR3 nucleotides read TGTGCCATCAGAACTAGCGGGAGCACCAATGAGCAGTTCTTC.

Of note for this clonotype: A clone one base away is much larger, so this may be a read error. The genes are TRBV7-8 and TRBJ2-2; D may be TRBD2 (6 bases). Germline V lookup: CDR1 SGHVS, CDR2 FQNEAQ. CDR3 length: 17 amino acids. V was trimmed by 5 bases and J by 7 bases, leaving 23 bases between them. CDR3 bases: TGTGCCAGCAGCCCTCATCGGTGGAGGGCGCGAGGCGGGGAGCTGTTTTTT. It codes for CASSPHRWRARGGELFF.

This clonotype has a count of ten or more. The rearrangement joins TRBV6-1 to TRBJ1-1; D not certain. V was trimmed by 2 bases and J by 7 bases, leaving 14 bases between them. This CDR3 is 14 amino acids long. CDR1 is MNHNS and CDR2 is SASEGT in the germline V gene. The CDR3 DNA is TGTGCCAGCAGTGAATTCGTCGGAACGTTTGAAGCTTTCTTT. Protein sequence: CASSEFVGTFEAFF.

This clonotype was counted many times. Written as DNA, the CDR3 is TGCAGTGCTAGAGCGGGAGCCAACACCGGGGAGCTGTTTTTT. This codes for CSARAGANTGELFF. The rearrangement links TRBV20-1 to TRBJ2-2, with D perhaps matching TRBD2 (6 bases). V was shortened by 1 base and J by 2 bases, with 8 bases between the two germline ends. This CDR3 is 14 amino acids long. Germline values: CDR1 DFQATT, CDR2 SNEGSKA (reference sequence).

At least ten counts were recorded for this clonotype. This rearrangement joins TRBV28 to TRBJ2-7; D may be TRBD2 (6 bases). This CDR3 is 15 amino acids long. Germline V lookup: CDR1 MDHEN, CDR2 SYDVKM. V shed 3 bases and J shed 0 bases, with 12 bases lying between them. The DNA of the CDR3 is TGTGCCAGCAGTTTTTTCGGCGGGGTCTCCTACGAGCAGTACTTC. Translation: CASSFFGGVSYEQYF.

V and J are TRBV7-2 and TRBJ2-3; 9 bases are shared with TRBD2. Trimming at V came to 0 bases and at J to 6 bases, leaving 10 bases not matched to a gene. The CDR3 covers 17 residues. Germline loops: CDR1 SGHTA, CDR2 FQGNSA. The CDR3 loop is CASSLALSGRITDTQYF. CDR3 nucleotide sequence: TGTGCCAGCAGCTTAGCTCTGAGCGGGAGGATTACGGATACGCAGTATTTT. The full variable domain, with the rest looked up from reference TRBV7-2 and TRBJ2-3, is GAGVSQSPSNKVTEKGKDVELRCDPISGHTALYWYRQSLGQGLEFLIYFQGNSAPDKSGLPSDRFSAERTGGSVSTLTIQRTQQEDSAVYLCASSLALSGRITDTQYFGPGTRLTVL.

This clonotype showed up just a few times. At one boundary the junction diverges from the germline segment, which might be a read error. The chain uses TRBV5-6 and TRBJ2-6; 8 nucleotides align to TRBD1. There are 16 residues in the CDR3. Germline-derived CDR1 and CDR2 are SGHDT and YYEEEE. The CDR3 DNA sequence: TGTGCCAGCAGCATGACAGGGGCGGCTGGGGCCAACGGCCTGACTTTC. Its protein is CASSMTGAAGANGLTF.

This clonotype was picked up many times. The rearrangement joins TRBV5-1 to TRBJ2-3; D gene unclear. V was clipped by 0 bases and J by 6 bases, with 5 bases between them. From germline, CDR1 is SGHRS and CDR2 YFSETQ. This CDR3 has 12 amino acids. In nucleotides, the CDR3 is TGCGCCAGCAGCTTGGAAGGTGATACGCAGTATTTT. Its translation is CASSLEGDTQYF.